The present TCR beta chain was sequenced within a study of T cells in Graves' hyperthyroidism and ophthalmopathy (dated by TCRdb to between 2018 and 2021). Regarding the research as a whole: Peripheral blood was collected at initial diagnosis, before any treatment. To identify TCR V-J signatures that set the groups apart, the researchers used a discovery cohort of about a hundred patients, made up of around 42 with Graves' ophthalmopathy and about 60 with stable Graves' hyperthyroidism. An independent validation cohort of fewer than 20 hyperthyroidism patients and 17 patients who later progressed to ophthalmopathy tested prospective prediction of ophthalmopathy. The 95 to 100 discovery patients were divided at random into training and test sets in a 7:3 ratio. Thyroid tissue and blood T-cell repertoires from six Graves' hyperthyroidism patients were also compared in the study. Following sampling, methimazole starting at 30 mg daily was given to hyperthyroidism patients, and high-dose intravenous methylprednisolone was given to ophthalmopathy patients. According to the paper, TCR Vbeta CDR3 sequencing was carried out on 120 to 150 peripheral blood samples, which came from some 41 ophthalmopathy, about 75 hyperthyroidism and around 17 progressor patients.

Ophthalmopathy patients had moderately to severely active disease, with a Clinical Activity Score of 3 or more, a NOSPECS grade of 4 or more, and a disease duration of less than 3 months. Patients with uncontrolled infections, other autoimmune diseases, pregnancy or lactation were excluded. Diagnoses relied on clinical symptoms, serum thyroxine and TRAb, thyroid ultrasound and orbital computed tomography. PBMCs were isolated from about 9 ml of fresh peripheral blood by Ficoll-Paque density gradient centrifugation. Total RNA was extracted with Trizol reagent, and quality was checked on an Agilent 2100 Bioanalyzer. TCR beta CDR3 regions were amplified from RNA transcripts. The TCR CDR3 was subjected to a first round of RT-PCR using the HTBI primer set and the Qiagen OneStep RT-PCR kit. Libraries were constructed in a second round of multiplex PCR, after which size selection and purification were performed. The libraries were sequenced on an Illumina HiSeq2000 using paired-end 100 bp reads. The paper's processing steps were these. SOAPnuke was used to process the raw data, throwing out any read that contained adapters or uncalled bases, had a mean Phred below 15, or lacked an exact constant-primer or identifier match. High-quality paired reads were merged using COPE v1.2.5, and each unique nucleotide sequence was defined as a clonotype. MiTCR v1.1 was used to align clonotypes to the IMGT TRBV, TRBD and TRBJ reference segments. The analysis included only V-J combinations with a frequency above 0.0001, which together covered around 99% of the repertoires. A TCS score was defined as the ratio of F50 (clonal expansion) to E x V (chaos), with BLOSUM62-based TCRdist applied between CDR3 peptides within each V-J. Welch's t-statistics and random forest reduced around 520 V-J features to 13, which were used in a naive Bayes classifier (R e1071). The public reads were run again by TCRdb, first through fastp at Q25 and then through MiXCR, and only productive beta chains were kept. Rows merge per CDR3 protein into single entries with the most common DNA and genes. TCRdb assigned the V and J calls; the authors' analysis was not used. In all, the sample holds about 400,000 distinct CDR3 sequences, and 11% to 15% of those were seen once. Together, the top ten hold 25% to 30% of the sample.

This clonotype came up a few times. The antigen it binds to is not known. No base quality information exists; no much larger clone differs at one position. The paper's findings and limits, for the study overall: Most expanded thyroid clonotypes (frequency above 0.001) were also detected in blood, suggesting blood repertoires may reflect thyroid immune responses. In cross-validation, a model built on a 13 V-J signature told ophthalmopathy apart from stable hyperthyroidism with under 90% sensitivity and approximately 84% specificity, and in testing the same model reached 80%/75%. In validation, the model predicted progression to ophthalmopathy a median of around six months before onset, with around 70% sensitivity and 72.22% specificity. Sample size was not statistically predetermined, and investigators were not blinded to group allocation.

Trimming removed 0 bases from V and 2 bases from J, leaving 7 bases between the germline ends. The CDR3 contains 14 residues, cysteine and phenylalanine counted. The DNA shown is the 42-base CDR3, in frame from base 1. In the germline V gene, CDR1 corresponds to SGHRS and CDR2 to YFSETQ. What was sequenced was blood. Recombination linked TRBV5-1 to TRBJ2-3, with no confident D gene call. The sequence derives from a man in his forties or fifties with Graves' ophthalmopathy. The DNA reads TGCGCCAGCAGCTTGGCCCGGAACACAGATACGCAGTATTTT. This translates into CASSLARNTDTQYF.